This T cell receptor beta chain is from a study of cytomegalovirus exposure and HLA in healthy donors. The CDR3 consists of 16 residues. The germline V gene has CDR1 SGHVS and CDR2 FQNEAQ. V lost 2 bases and J lost 6, with 17 bases in between. The PCR used 60 Vbeta and 13 Jbeta primers. Some clones are missing from TCRdb's copy, which holds only in-frame ones; the method was immunoSEQ multiplex PCR. The data show tens of thousands of clones, with roughly 75% seen just once and approximately 5% held by the top ten. This clonotype originated in a woman aged 25 to 39 in good health and CMV-seronegative. The sample was PBMCs. This chain links TRBV7-8 with TRBJ1-5; the D is unclear. The CDR3 coding sequence is TGTGCCAGCAGCTTATCGGTGTCCAGAGGGATTCAGCCCCAGCATTTT. It yields the protein CASSLSVSRGIQPQHF.